Detailed here is one T cell receptor (beta chain). Per the original data handling: Counts of nucleated cells, estimated from reference gene primer amplification, were obtained. The table came from immunoSEQ multiplex PCR; TCRdb's copy has only in-frame clones and leaves some out. V, J and clone size derive from that table, while D and trimming were established from the DNA sequence. The sample lists some 75,000 clones; approximately 80% were seen once. CDR3 length: 15 amino acids. V was clipped by 2 bases and J by 7 bases, with 18 bases between them. Germline CDR1 is SGHRS and CDR2 is YFSETQ. The sample originates from a study of blood T cell repertoires in COVID-19. At the level of the study: Some COVID-19 samples were acute and others convalescent; all came from the United States, Italy and Spain. The cDNA or gDNA used as material had been derived from T cells, B-cell-depleted T cells, or PBMCs.

Seattle patient enrollment occurred during active infection, with longitudinal follow-up thereafter. Sequencing used peripheral blood. This receptor was obtained from a man aged 50 or older with COVID-19, enrolled during active disease. The chain joins TRBV5-1 to TRBJ1-2; D remains ambiguous. DNA for the CDR3: TGCGCCAGCAGCTTAGGTCAACAGCTCCCTGGTGGCTACACCTTC. Its translation is CASSLGQQLPGGYTF. The full variable domain, rest sourced from reference TRBV5-1 and TRBJ1-2, is KAGVTQTPRYLIKTRGQQVTLSCSPISGHRSVSWYQQTPGQGLQFLFEYFSETQRNKGNFPGRFSGRQFSNSRSEMNVSTLELGDSALYLCASSLGQQLPGGYTFGSGTRLTVV.